Listed here are 30 T cell receptor beta chains from one sample, sequenced in a study of CD8+ T cells in alopecia areata. It was cDNA, reverse transcribed from extracted RNA, that served as the sequencing template. Sequencing was performed with immunoSEQ multiplex PCR; in TCRdb, only in-frame clones are kept and a portion is missing. This sample yields roughly 100,000 clones, of which approximately 90% are seen a single time; more than 9.5% belongs to the top ten. The treatment denotes: oral pan-JAK inhibitor, 5-10 mg twice daily. The material sequenced was CD8+ T cells sorted from blood, taken at roughly week 30, from a patient treated with tofacitinib. The receptors here all came from a human donor with alopecia areata.

A single count supports this clone. The chain has TRBV2 and TRBJ2-3; D is undetermined. CDR1 SNHLY and CDR2 FYNNEI come from the germline V gene. The CDR3 is 11 residues long. Trimming pared 5 bases from V and 2 bases from J, leaving 2 bases between. Here the CDR3 DNA reads TGTGCCAGCAGTACCACAGATACGCAGTATTTT. Protein product: CASSTTDTQYF.

This rearrangement joins TRBV30 to TRBJ2-2, with a possible D match to TRBD1 (6 bases). The V gene lost 8 bases and the J gene lost 5 bases, with 12 bases spanning the gap. This CDR3 has 12 amino acids. Germline CDR1 reads GTSNPN; CDR2 reads SVGIG (reference sequence). The CDR3 protein is CAGPTGTGELFF. The CDR3, as DNA: TGTGCCGGTCCTACAGGGACCGGGGAGCTGTTTTTT.

This chain links TRBV27 with TRBJ2-7; the D gene is possibly TRBD2 (7 bases). V dropped 2 bases and J dropped 3 bases, with 14 bases sitting between them. The CDR3 loop spans 15 amino acids. Germline V gene data show CDR1 as MNHEY and CDR2 as SMNVEV (reference sequence). CDR3 amino acids: CASSLMTGGFYEQYF. In DNA form, the CDR3 reads TGTGCCAGCAGTTTAATGACGGGGGGCTTCTACGAGCAGTACTTC.

V is TRBV10-3 and J is TRBJ2-7; D uncertain. Germline CDR1 ENHRY, CDR2 SYGVKD. This CDR3 has 12 residues. Trimming shortened V by 3 bases and J by 6 bases, and 9 bases separated the two germline ends. The CDR3 coding sequence is TGTGCCATCAGTGACTCCAGTTTCGAGCAGTACTTC. It is translated as CAISDSSFEQYF.

V is TRBV9 and J is TRBJ2-4; TRBD2 matches at 10 bases. The CDR3 covers 15 residues. Looked up from germline, CDR1 is SGDLS and CDR2 is YYNGEE. Trimming removed 3 bases from V and 8 bases from J; junction bases left unmatched: 8. The CDR3 region is CASSDTSGNEDIQYF. The CDR3 region has the DNA TGTGCCAGCAGCGACACTAGCGGGAATGAGGACATTCAGTACTTC. Together with reference TRBV9 and TRBJ2-4, the CDR3 gives the full variable domain: DSGVTQTPKHLITATGQRVTLRCSPRSGDLSVYWYQQSLDQGLQFLIQYYNGEERAKGNILERFSAQQFPDLHSELNLSSLELGDSALYFCASSDTSGNEDIQYFGAGTRLSVL.

This sequence joins TRBV29-1 and TRBJ2-2; D is perhaps TRBD1 or TRBD2 (5 bases each). The CDR3 has 17 amino acids. V lost 3 bases, J lost 0 bases, and 17 bases lay in between. Germline values: CDR1 SQVTM, CDR2 ANQGSEA. CDR3 in DNA: TGCAGCGTTGAGAGAATGGACCTGGGACCGAACACCGGGGAGCTGTTTTTT. Translated: CSVERMDLGPNTGELFF.

In regard to this clone: Within the sample, other DNA sequences also encode this same CDR3. V gene TRBV5-1 combines with J gene TRBJ2-3; a weak D match, TRBD1 (6 bases). Germline lookup yields CDR1 SGHRS and CDR2 YFSETQ. V was cut by 0 bases and J by 0 bases, with 8 bases left in between. The CDR3 extends over 15 amino acids. The CDR3 bases are TGCGCCAGCAGCTTGGTCCAGGGGAGCACAGATACGCAGTATTTT. Translated: CASSLVQGSTDTQYF.

The gene calls are TRBV5-6 and TRBJ2-4; the D gene is possibly TRBD1 (7 bases). The V gene's germline CDR1 is SGHDT and CDR2 YYEEEE. This CDR3 has 12 amino acids. The V gene lost 7 bases and the J gene lost 7 bases, with 12 bases spanning the gap. The CDR3 coding sequence is TGTGCCAGCGGGCCAGGGGGGAACATTCAGTACTTC. As protein: CASGPGGNIQYF.

The CDR3 region has the DNA TGTGCCTGCACCACCGGGACAGCACTTTACGAGCAGTACTTC. Its protein is CACTTGTALYEQYF. The chain combines TRBV30 with TRBJ2-7; 7 nucleotides line up with TRBD1. Germline CDR1 GTSNPN, CDR2 SVGIG (reference sequence). Trimming cost V 6 bases and J 4 bases; bases outside gene matches: 12. This CDR3 spans 14 amino acids. Full variable domain (remainder filled in from reference TRBV30 and TRBJ2-7): SQTIHQWPATLVQPVGSPLSLECTVEGTSNPNLYWYRQAAGRGLQLLFYSVGIGQISSEVPQNLSASRPQDRQFILSSKKLLLSDSGFYLCACTTGTALYEQYFGPGTRLTVT.

This clone was observed a few times. The chain joins TRBV7-9 to TRBJ2-2; TRBD1 is a possible D gene (6 bases). V gave up 0 bases and J gave up 0 bases, with 8 bases separating them. Germline lookup yields CDR1 SEHNR and CDR2 FQNEAQ (reference sequence). This CDR3 has 16 residues. The CDR3 here is CASSLAGGANTGELFF. In DNA form, the CDR3 reads TGTGCCAGCAGCTTAGCTGGGGGCGCGAACACCGGGGAGCTGTTTTTT.

This rearrangement joins TRBV4-1 to TRBJ2-1; no reliable D call. V lost 4 bases and J 6 bases, leaving 4 bases between the germline ends. Per the germline V gene, CDR1 is MGHRA and CDR2 is YSYEKL. The CDR3 loop spans 11 amino acids. The CDR3 sequence: CASSLSNEQFF. The CDR3, as DNA: TGCGCCAGCAGCCTATCCAATGAGCAGTTCTTC.

The V and J genes are TRBV30 and TRBJ2-4; no clear D. Germline V gene lookup returns CDR1 GTSNPN and CDR2 SVGIG (reference sequence). V was clipped by 3 bases and J by 0 bases, with 9 bases between them. The CDR3 contains 14 residues. In DNA form, the CDR3 reads TGTGCCTGGAGCTCAGGATTAGCCAAAAACATTCAGTACTTC. Protein: CAWSSGLAKNIQYF.

The table lists this clone with a count of one. The chain has TRBV29-1 and TRBJ2-7; 13 nucleotides agree with TRBD2. CDR3 length: 15 amino acids. J was trimmed by 2 bases and V by 2 bases; bases with no gene match: 3. Germline assignment: CDR1 SQVTM and CDR2 ANQGSEA. The DNA of the CDR3 is TGCAGCGTTGAATTGACTAGCGGGAGGACCTACGAGCAGTACTTC. It translates to CSVELTSGRTYEQYF.

The genes are TRBV7-9 and TRBJ1-2, with D possibly matching TRBD1 (5 bases). V lost 4 bases to trimming and J lost 4 bases, with 7 bases between them. CDR3 length equals 12 residues. In germline, CDR1 is SEHNR, CDR2 FQNEAQ (reference sequence). The DNA of the CDR3 is TGTGCCAGCAGCTCGACAGTCTATGGCTACACCTTC. This sequence encodes CASSSTVYGYTF. Using reference TRBV7-9 and TRBJ1-2 for the parts outside the CDR3, the full variable domain is DTGVSQNPRHKITKRGQNVTFRCDPISEHNRLYWYRQTLGQGPEFLTYFQNEAQLEKSRLLSDRFSAERPKGSFSTLEIQRTEQGDSAMYLCASSSTVYGYTFGSGTRLTVV.

This chain joins TRBV27 and TRBJ2-1; D possibly corresponds to TRBD2 (6 bases). The V gene's germline CDR1 is MNHEY and CDR2 SMNVEV (reference sequence). The length of the CDR3 is 18 residues. V lost 1 base and J 5 bases, leaving 21 bases between the germline ends. The CDR3: CASSLLPPVGSSNNEQFF. CDR3 nucleotide sequence: TGTGCCAGCAGTTTATTACCCCCGGTCGGGAGCTCGAACAATGAGCAGTTCTTC.

This chain joins TRBV6-5 and TRBJ2-7, with D uncertain. V gave up 6 bases and J gave up 3 bases, with 12 bases separating them. CDR3 length: 13 residues. In germline, CDR1 is MNHEY, CDR2 SVGAGI. The CDR3 DNA reads TGTGCCAGCAGCCCTATAACGCGCTACGAGCAGTACTTC. Its protein product is CASSPITRYEQYF.

V usage is TRBV4-1 and J usage is TRBJ2-5, with D uncertain. The assigned J gene may be wrong: the sequence end matches TRBJ2-7 better. The CDR3 consists of 14 residues. Germline lookup yields CDR1 MGHRA and CDR2 YSYEKL. The CDR3 coding sequence is TGCGCCAGCAGCCAAGGGACGGACTCCTACGAGCAGTACTTC. Translating it yields CASSQGTDSYEQYF.

The gene calls are TRBV9 and TRBJ2-7; 7 bases fit TRBD1. The CDR3 loop spans 15 amino acids. V lost 4 bases to trimming and J lost 1 base; unmatched junction nucleotides: 8. Germline CDR1 SGDLS, CDR2 YYNGEE. Here the CDR3 reads CASSSRTGVSYEQYF. The CDR3 bases are TGTGCCAGCAGCTCTCGGACAGGCGTATCCTACGAGCAGTACTTC.

This clone came up once. V usage is TRBV29-1 and J usage is TRBJ2-7; D call uncertain. The CDR3 covers 14 residues. V dropped 0 bases and J dropped 2 bases, with 11 bases sitting between them. Germline V gene lookup returns CDR1 SQVTM and CDR2 ANQGSEA. CDR3 amino acids: CSVEDGNRPYEQYF. CDR3 sequence (DNA): TGCAGCGTTGAAGATGGGAACAGACCCTACGAGCAGTACTTC.

The V gene is TRBV7-6, the J gene TRBJ2-1; D not resolved. The CDR3 is made up of 13 amino acids. Germline CDR1 is SGHVS and CDR2 is FNYEAQ. Trimming removed 0 bases from V and 6 bases from J, with 6 bases in between. This CDR3 is CASSLAGGNEQFF. In DNA form, the CDR3 reads TGTGCCAGCAGCTTAGCGGGCGGCAATGAGCAGTTCTTC.

The chain combines TRBV15 with TRBJ2-7, with 11 bases lining up with TRBD1. This CDR3 is built from 17 residues. Trimming cost V 3 bases and J 2 bases; bases outside gene matches: 9. CDR1 is LNHNV, CDR2 YYDKDF, per germline (reference sequence). CDR3 nucleotides: TGTGCCACCAGCAGGGTACCGGGACAGGGGGTTCCCTACGAGCAGTACTTC. Translation gives CATSRVPGQGVPYEQYF.

J is TRBJ2-2 and V is TRBV29-1; TRBD2 aligns across 7 bases. Germline V gives CDR1 SQVTM, CDR2 ANQGSEA. Germline trimming cut 7 bases from V and 8 bases from J; bases unmatched to any gene: 4. CDR3 size: 11 residues. The CDR3 DNA follows: TGCAGCGCCTTGGGAGGGGGGGAGCTGTTTTTT. Its translation: CSALGGGELFF.

This sequence joins TRBV27 and TRBJ2-2; possibly TRBD2 for D (6 bases). The CDR3 runs 13 residues. Trimming removed 7 bases from V and 5 bases from J, with 11 bases in between. CDR1 and CDR2 (germline): MNHEY, SMNVEV (reference sequence). CDR3 nucleotide sequence: TGTGCCAGCACCCCCGGAGGGACCGGGGAGCTGTTTTTT. It is translated as CASTPGGTGELFF.

The J gene is TRBJ2-7, the V gene TRBV27; TRBD2 aligns across 7 bases. V shed 2 bases, J shed 0 bases, and the junction held 4 bases outside the gene matches. The CDR3 runs to 15 residues. The V gene's germline CDR1 is MNHEY and CDR2 SMNVEV (reference sequence). This CDR3 is CASSLQRDVSYEQYF. The DNA of the CDR3 is TGTGCCAGCAGTTTACAGCGGGATGTCTCCTACGAGCAGTACTTC.

The chain combines TRBV7-7 with TRBJ2-2; weak D call: TRBD1 (5 bases). The CDR3 extends over 14 amino acids. Germline CDR1 SSHAT, CDR2 FNYEAQ (reference sequence). Trimming shortened V by 1 base and J by 5 bases, and 8 bases separated the two germline ends. DNA for the CDR3: TGTGCCAGCAGCTTAGAGGCAGGGACCGGGGAGCTGTTTTTT. This encodes CASSLEAGTGELFF.

The rearrangement uses TRBV7-2 and TRBJ2-3; D unresolved. Germline CDR1 SGHTA, CDR2 FQGNSA. CDR3 size: 15 residues. V lost 0 bases and J 0 bases, leaving 7 bases between the germline ends. This CDR3 is CASSLATHSTDTQYF. CDR3 bases: TGTGCCAGCAGCTTAGCTACACATAGCACAGATACGCAGTATTTT.

The chain carries TRBV7-9 and TRBJ2-5; TRBD2 matches at 11 bases. The V gene's germline CDR1 is SEHNR and CDR2 FQNEAQ (reference sequence). The CDR3 has 16 amino acids. V was pared by 4 bases and J by 1 base, with 5 bases of the junction left unmatched. The CDR3 DNA is TGTGCCAGCAGCTCACCGGGACTAGCGGCCCAAGAGACCCAGTACTTC. This codes for CASSSPGLAAQETQYF.

The V and J genes are TRBV4-1 and TRBJ2-1, with TRBD1 matching over 9 bases. The germline CDR1 and CDR2 sequences are MGHRA and YSYEKL. The CDR3 has 14 residues. J was trimmed by 2 bases and V by 8 bases; bases with no gene match: 4. The CDR3 is CASGDRGTYNEQFF. The CDR3 nucleotides read TGCGCCAGCGGCGACAGGGGGACCTACAATGAGCAGTTCTTC.

This chain connects TRBV30 to TRBJ2-2; the match to TRBD2 covers 9 bases. Germline V lookup: CDR1 GTSNPN, CDR2 SVGIG (reference sequence). After removal of 8 bases from V and 2 bases from J, the junction contained 9 bases not matched to a gene. The length of the CDR3 is 15 residues. The chain's CDR3 is CAGLAGDKNTGELFF. CDR3 DNA: TGTGCCGGTTTAGCGGGGGACAAAAACACCGGGGAGCTGTTTTTT.

The chain carries TRBV27 and TRBJ2-7; D might be TRBD1 (5 bases). The length of the CDR3 is 13 residues. CDR1 MNHEY and CDR2 SMNVEV come from the germline V gene (reference sequence). Between the trimmed V and J ends, which lost 2 bases and 2 bases, there was a span of 7 bases. The CDR3 DNA reads TGTGCCAGCAGTTTACAGGGCGCCTACGAGCAGTACTTC. It encodes CASSLQGAYEQYF.